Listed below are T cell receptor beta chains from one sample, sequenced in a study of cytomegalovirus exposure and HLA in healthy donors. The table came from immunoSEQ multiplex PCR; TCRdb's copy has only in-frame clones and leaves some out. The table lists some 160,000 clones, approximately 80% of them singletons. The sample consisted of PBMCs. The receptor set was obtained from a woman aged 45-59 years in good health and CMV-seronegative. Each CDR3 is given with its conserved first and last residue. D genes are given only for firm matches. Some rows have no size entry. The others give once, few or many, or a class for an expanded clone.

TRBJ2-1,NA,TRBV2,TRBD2,TGTGCCAGCAGTGAATTTCTAGCGGGGGATATTGAGCAGTTCTTC,CASSEFLAGDIEQFF
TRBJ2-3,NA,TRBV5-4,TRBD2,TGTGCCAGCAGCCCGGAGCCTAGCGGGGTTAGCACAGATACGCAGTATTTT,CASSPEPSGVSTDTQYF
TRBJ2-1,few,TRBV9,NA,TGTGCCAGCAGCGCGTGGACGGGGAGTGGGTACAATGAGCAGTTCTTC,CASSAWTGSGYNEQFF
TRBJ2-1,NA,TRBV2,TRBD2,TGTGCCAGCAGCCCACAAGGGGTAGCGGGGCGTGGCGAGCAGTTCTTC,CASSPQGVAGRGEQFF
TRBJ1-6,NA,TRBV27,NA,TGTGCCAGCAGATTGACCACAGGCTCCCTGTGGGGTTCACCCCTCCACTTT,CASRLTTGSLWGSPLHF
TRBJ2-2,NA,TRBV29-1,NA,TGCAGCGTTGATGCGGGTACGAACACCGGGGAGCTGTTTTTT,CSVDAGTNTGELFF
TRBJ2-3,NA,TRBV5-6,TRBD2,TGTGCCAGCAGTATGATGGGGGAGGGTAACACAGATACGCAGTATTTT,CASSMMGEGNTDTQYF
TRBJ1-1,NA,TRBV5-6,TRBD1,TGTGCCAGCAGCCCCAGATGGGACAGTCTAACTATGAACACTGAAGCTTTCTTT,CASSPRWDSLTMNTEAFF
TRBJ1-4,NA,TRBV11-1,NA,TGTGCCAGCAGCTTAACAAATGAAAAACTGTTTTTT,CASSLTNEKLFF
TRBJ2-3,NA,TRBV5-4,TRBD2,TGTGCCAGCAGCCTTAAAGCGGGGGGGCCGACAGATACGCAGTATTTT,CASSLKAGGPTDTQYF
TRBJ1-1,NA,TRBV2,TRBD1,TGTGCCAGCAAGGGACAGTATAACACTGAAGCTTTCTTT,CASKGQYNTEAFF
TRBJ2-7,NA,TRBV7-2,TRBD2,TGTGCCAGCAGCGTGGGACTAGCGGGCTCCTACGAGCAGTACTTC,CASSVGLAGSYEQYF
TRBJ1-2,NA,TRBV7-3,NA,TGTGCCAGCAGCCCGACGGGCAGAGATTCCCCCCGGGGCTTC,CASSPTGRDSPRGF
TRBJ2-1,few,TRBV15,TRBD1,TGTGCCACCAGCAGGCGCGGGACAGGGGGCTTAAATGAGCAGTTCTTC,CATSRRGTGGLNEQFF
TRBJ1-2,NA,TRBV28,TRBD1,TGTGCCAGCAGTCGTCCCGGGACAGGGAACTATGGCTACACCTTC,CASSRPGTGNYGYTF
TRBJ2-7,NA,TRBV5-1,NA,TGCGCCAGCAGCTTCCGGGGGGCGGACGTGCAGTACTTC,CASSFRGADVQYF
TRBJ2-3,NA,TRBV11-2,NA,TGTGCCAGCAGCTTAGATTCCCCTAGCACAGATACGCAGTATTTT,CASSLDSPSTDTQYF
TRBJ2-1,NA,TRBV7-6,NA,TGTGCCAGCAGCCAGACTAGGGGGCCTTACAATGAGCAGTTCTTC,CASSQTRGPYNEQFF
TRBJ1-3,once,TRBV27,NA,TGTGCCAGCAGCCCCAGGTCTGGAAACACCATATATTTT,CASSPRSGNTIYF
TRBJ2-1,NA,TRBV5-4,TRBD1,TGTGCCAGCAGCCCCGGACAGGGGATCTACAATGAGCAGTTCTTC,CASSPGQGIYNEQFF
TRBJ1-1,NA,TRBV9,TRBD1,TGTGCCAGCAGCGTAGCGGGACAGGGTAACACTGAAGCTTTCTTT,CASSVAGQGNTEAFF
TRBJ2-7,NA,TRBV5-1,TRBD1,TGCGCCAGCAGCCCTAGACAGGGGGGCAGCTCCTACGAGCAGTACTTC,CASSPRQGGSSYEQYF
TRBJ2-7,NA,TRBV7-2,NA,TGTGCCAGCAGCTCCGGACAGAGGGAACCGCAGTACTTC,CASSSGQREPQYF
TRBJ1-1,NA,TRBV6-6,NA,TGTGCCAGCAAGGCCTCAGGAAACACTGAAGCTTTCTTT,CASKASGNTEAFF
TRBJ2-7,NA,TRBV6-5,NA,TGTGCCAGCAGTTACTCTGTCGGACTAAACTACGAGCAGTACTTC,CASSYSVGLNYEQYF
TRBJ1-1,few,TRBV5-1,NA,TGCGCCAGCAGCTTCGGCACTGAAGCTTTCTTT,CASSFGTEAFF
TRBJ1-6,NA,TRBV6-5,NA,TGTGCCAGCAGTTACAGGGGCGGAAATTCACCCCTCCACTTT,CASSYRGGNSPLHF
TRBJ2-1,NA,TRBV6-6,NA,TGTGCCAGCAGTTACGGGGGCGACAATGAGCAGTTCTTC,CASSYGGDNEQFF
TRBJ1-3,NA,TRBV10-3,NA,TGTGCCATCAAACGAATGGAGATAAACACCATATATTTT,CAIKRMEINTIYF
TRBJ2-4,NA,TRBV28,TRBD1,TGTGCCAGCGGGTACTGGACAGGGCAGGCCAAAAACATTCAGTACTTC,CASGYWTGQAKNIQYF
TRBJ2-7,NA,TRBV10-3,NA,TGTGCCACACAGAGGGAACTTAGCTCCTACGAGCAGTACTTC,CATQRELSSYEQYF
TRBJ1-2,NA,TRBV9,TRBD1,TGTGCCAGCAGCTCAGAATTTTGGACAGGGGACTATGGCTACACCTTC,CASSSEFWTGDYGYTF
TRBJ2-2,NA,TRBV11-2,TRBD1,TGTGCCAGCAGCGCCAGGGGGCTAGGCACCGGGGAGCTGTTTTTT,CASSARGLGTGELFF
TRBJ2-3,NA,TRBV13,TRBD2,TGTGCCAGCAGCTTCCGGACTAGCGGGAGCTCCCCCACAGATACGCAGTATTTT,CASSFRTSGSSPTDTQYF
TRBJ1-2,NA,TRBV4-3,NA,TGCGCCAGCAGCCAAGAGGAGGGGACCGACTATGGCTACACCTTC,CASSQEEGTDYGYTF
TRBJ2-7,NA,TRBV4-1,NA,TGCGCCAGCAGCCGGGACATTGACTACGAGCAGTACTTC,CASSRDIDYEQYF
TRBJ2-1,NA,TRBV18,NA,TGTGCCAGCTCACCACAGGGGAATGAGCAGTTCTTC,CASSPQGNEQFF
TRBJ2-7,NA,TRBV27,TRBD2,TGTGCCAGCAGTTTAAGACCCGGACTAGCCTACGAGCAGTACTTC,CASSLRPGLAYEQYF
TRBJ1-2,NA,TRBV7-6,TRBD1,TGTGCCAGCAGCCAAAATTCCGGACAGGGCGGCTATGGCTACACCTTC,CASSQNSGQGGYGYTF
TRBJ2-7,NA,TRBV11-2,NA,TGTGCCAGCAGCGCTCAACCGGGACTTTTCTACGAGCAGTACTTC,CASSAQPGLFYEQYF
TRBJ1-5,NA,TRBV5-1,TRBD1,TGCGCCAGCAGCCCGACAGGGGAGGGAGGTCAGCCCCAGCATTTT,CASSPTGEGGQPQHF
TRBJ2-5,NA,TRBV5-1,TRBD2,TGCGCCAGCACGTTTCTAGCGGGAACAGAGACCCAGTACTTC,CASTFLAGTETQYF
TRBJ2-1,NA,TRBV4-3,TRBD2,TGCGCCAGCAGCCAACCATTAGCGGGGGGTATAAATGAGCAGTTCTTC,CASSQPLAGGINEQFF
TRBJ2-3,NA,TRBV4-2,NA,TGTGCCAGCAGCCTCAAGGCCACCGGGTACTCAGATACGCAGTATTTT,CASSLKATGYSDTQYF
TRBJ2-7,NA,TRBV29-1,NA,TGCAGCGTGGGGACTGACCAAGAGCAGTACTTC,CSVGTDQEQYF
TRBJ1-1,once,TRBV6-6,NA,TGTGCCAGCAGTCCAGCAGGGATGGCCACTGAAGCTTTCTTT,CASSPAGMATEAFF
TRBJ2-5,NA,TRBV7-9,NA,TGTGCCAGCAGTTATACCTTCGGGGAGCGACAAGAGACCCAGTACTTC,CASSYTFGERQETQYF
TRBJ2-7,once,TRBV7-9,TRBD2,TGTGCCAGCAGCTCTCCTAGCGGGAGAGGGGGCGAGCAGTACTTC,CASSSPSGRGGEQYF
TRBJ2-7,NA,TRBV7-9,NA,TGTGCCAGCAGCTTAGGGCTAGCTTCCTACGAGCAGTACTTC,CASSLGLASYEQYF